These 13 T cell receptor beta chains originate from one sample sequenced in a study of CD8 T cells in Susac syndrome. RNA totalling roughly 0.5 to 1 ug underwent reverse transcription with random hexamers. TCRdb reanalysed the immunoSEQ multiplex PCR reads using MiXCR and keeps one entry per CDR3 protein. The table includes a few hundred thousand distinct CDR3 sequences, just under 95% detected once. Specimen: CD4+ T cells from PBMCs. The receptor set was obtained from a human donor with multiple sclerosis.

The count of this clonotype is one. This rearrangement joins TRBV7-9 to TRBJ2-1; a weak D match, TRBD1 (5 bases). There are 12 residues in the CDR3. Trimming shortened V by 3 bases and J by 14 bases, and 14 bases separated the two germline ends. Looked up from germline, CDR1 is SEHNR and CDR2 is FQNEAQ (reference sequence). The CDR3 protein is CASSLSDKRKFF. The CDR3 DNA reads as TGTGCCAGCAGCTTGTCGGACAAAAGAAAGTTCTTC.

V is TRBV20-1 and J is TRBJ1-1, with a weak D call TRBD1 (5 bases). Germline V lookup: CDR1 DFQATT, CDR2 SNEGSKA (reference sequence). The CDR3 runs to 14 residues. V lost 3 bases and J lost 5, with 16 bases in between. CDR3 bases: TGCAGTGCTAGCAGTGAAGGGACGGGAACTGAAGCTTTCTTT. Its translation is CSASSEGTGTEAFF.

The chain combines TRBV30 with TRBJ1-6; D is ambiguous. This CDR3 has 14 residues. Germline CDR1 reads GTSNPN; CDR2 reads SVGIG (reference sequence). Trimming took off 0 bases at V and 6 bases at J, with 9 bases between the two ends. CDR3 loop: CAWSVRHSNSPLHF. For the CDR3, the DNA is TGTGCCTGGAGTGTCCGGCACTCTAATTCACCCCTCCACTTT.

The V gene is TRBV5-6, the J gene TRBJ2-2; D perhaps matches TRBD1 (6 bases). Germline V gene sequence: CDR1 SGHDT, CDR2 YYEEEE. The germline V and J ends were trimmed by 3 bases and 4 bases, with 19 bases remaining between them. The CDR3 extends over 17 amino acids. The CDR3 nucleotides are TGTGCCAGCAGCTGGGGCCCTAGGGGGACAATCACCGGGGAGCTGTTTTTT. Its translation: CASSWGPRGTITGELFF.

This clonotype was picked up one time. The J gene is TRBJ2-1, the V gene TRBV20-1; D perhaps matches TRBD2 (6 bases). The germline gives CDR1 DFQATT, CDR2 SNEGSKA (reference sequence). The V end was cut by 4 bases, the J end by 6 bases, with 13 bases between. This CDR3 comprises 13 residues. The CDR3 nucleotides read TGCAGTGCTATGGTCGGAGGGGTCAATGAGCAGTTCTTC. As protein: CSAMVGGVNEQFF.

The V call is TRBV30, the J call TRBJ2-1, with a possible D match to TRBD2 (7 bases). In germline, CDR1 is GTSNPN, CDR2 SVGIG (reference sequence). Trimming cost V 2 bases and J 13 bases, with 15 bases left between them. The CDR3 spans 12 residues. The CDR3 DNA reads as TGTGCCTGGAGTCTACAAGGGGGGGACCAGTTCTTC. It yields the protein CAWSLQGGDQFF.

J is TRBJ2-5 and V is TRBV28; possible D gene TRBD2, 5 bases. The CDR3 is made up of 13 amino acids. Trimming shortened V by 4 bases and J by 2 bases, and 8 bases separated the two germline ends. The germline gives CDR1 MDHEN, CDR2 SYDVKM. The CDR3 DNA is TGTGCCAGCAGTTCCGGGGATCAAGAGACCCAGTACTTC. Encoded protein: CASSSGDQETQYF.

This chain joins TRBV29-1 and TRBJ1-2; 7 nucleotides match TRBD1. Germline lookup yields CDR1 SQVTM and CDR2 ANQGSEA. The junction had 10 bases not matched to a gene; V was cut back by 7 bases and J by 5 bases. The CDR3 spans 13 residues. The chain's CDR3 is CSATTGDTYGYTF. The CDR3 DNA is TGCAGCGCCACAACAGGGGACACATATGGCTACACCTTC.

The CDR3 nucleotides are TGTGCCAGCACTAAAAGCGGGGGCCCGAGCTCCTACAATGAGCAGTTCTTC. This translates into CASTKSGGPSSYNEQFF. V usage is TRBV27 and J usage is TRBJ2-1; 8 bases agree with TRBD2. The CDR3 is 17 residues long. Germline CDR1 MNHEY, CDR2 SMNVEV (reference sequence). V was pared by 7 bases and J by 0 bases, with 11 bases of the junction left unmatched.

J is TRBJ2-7 and V is TRBV5-6; D remains ambiguous. The CDR3 totals 12 residues. The V and J ends lost 2 bases and 5 bases respectively, with 8 bases between them. Germline-derived CDR1 and CDR2 are SGHDT and YYEEEE. DNA for the CDR3: TGTGCCAGCAGCTTTCGGTTGGACGAGCAGTACGTC. It is translated as CASSFRLDEQYV.

This sequence joins TRBV20-1 and TRBJ1-4; possible D gene TRBD1, 6 bases. CDR3 length: 14 residues. Germline assignment: CDR1 DFQATT and CDR2 SNEGSKA (reference sequence). V was trimmed by 5 bases and J by 5 bases, leaving 15 bases between them. DNA for the CDR3: TGCAGTGCTTTAACAGGGTTATCGAATGAAAAACTGTTTTTT. Its translation is CSALTGLSNEKLFF.

V gene TRBV24-1 combines with J gene TRBJ1-2; D is unclear. With 1 base removed from V and 4 bases from J, the gap between germline ends came to 6 bases. The CDR3 is 13 amino acids. Germline CDR1 reads KGHDR; CDR2 reads SFDVKD. CDR3 bases: TGTGCCACCAGTGATTTTCCCTTCTATGGCTACACCTTC. Its translation is CATSDFPFYGYTF.

This chain uses TRBV29-1 with TRBJ2-5, with a tentative D call TRBD1 (6 bases). The CDR3 is 13 amino acids. Trimming took off 0 bases at V and 4 bases at J, with 9 bases between the two ends. Germline CDR1 is SQVTM and CDR2 is ANQGSEA. DNA of the CDR3: TGCAGCGTTGAAGAGGGCAGGGGAGAGACCCAGTACTTC. This encodes CSVEEGRGETQYF.